The sample holds many counts of the clone carrying this T cell receptor beta chain. Its matching antigen is unknown. From genomic DNA, two-round multiplex PCR was used to amplify TCR beta CDR3. Round-one PCR had primers specific to each TRBV and TRBJ gene. Each CDR3 protein gets one entry after TCRdb re-called the multiplex PCR reads with MiXCR. The repertoire holds tens of thousands of distinct CDR3 sequences, approximately 25% seen once, with less than 8% in the top ten. Germline CDR1 is SGHVS and CDR2 is FNYEAQ. V lost 8 bases to trimming and J lost 5 bases, with 12 bases between them. This CDR3 is built from 13 residues. This sample stems from a study of prognosis after radiotherapy for stage I lung cancer. Study at large: Metastases at distant sites emerged in a handful of patients after radiotherapy, at a median of 7 months, whereas under 18 showed no significant progression.

General study findings and limits: Stereotactic body radiation therapy was followed by a fall in unique TCR clone counts, with a median of roughly 9,300 versus 7,200. Reportedly, metastasis status was linked to differences in TRBV and TRBJ usage frequencies.

This specimen was PBMCs, taken before or after stereotactic body radiation therapy (not recorded which). The sequence came from a donor aged 50 or older with non-small cell lung cancer. J is TRBJ1-4 and V is TRBV7-6; D gene unclear. For the CDR3, the DNA is TGTGCCAGCGGAAGACGGAGGAATGAAAAACTGTTTTTT. It yields the protein CASGRRRNEKLFF.